What follows describes a single T cell receptor (beta chain). Profiled with immunoSEQ multiplex PCR; TCRdb holds only in-frame clones, not every one. Of approximately 60,000 clones in the sample, about 90% were seen once. Per germline, CDR1 SGHDN and CDR2 FVKESK. This CDR3 comprises 15 residues. Trimming stripped 6 bases from V and 5 bases from J, with 16 bases between. The entry originates in a study of T cell changes during pregnancy in multiple sclerosis. The starting material was CD4+ T cells from peripheral blood mononuclear cells, obtained in the second trimester of pregnancy. The TCR was taken from a female donor with multiple sclerosis, enrolled in a pregnancy study. The genes are TRBV14 and TRBJ2-2, with D possibly matching TRBD2 (6 bases). The CDR3 is CASSRRLGGTGELFF. In DNA, the CDR3 is TGTGCCAGCAGTCGTAGACTAGGTGGGACCGGGGAGCTGTTTTTT.